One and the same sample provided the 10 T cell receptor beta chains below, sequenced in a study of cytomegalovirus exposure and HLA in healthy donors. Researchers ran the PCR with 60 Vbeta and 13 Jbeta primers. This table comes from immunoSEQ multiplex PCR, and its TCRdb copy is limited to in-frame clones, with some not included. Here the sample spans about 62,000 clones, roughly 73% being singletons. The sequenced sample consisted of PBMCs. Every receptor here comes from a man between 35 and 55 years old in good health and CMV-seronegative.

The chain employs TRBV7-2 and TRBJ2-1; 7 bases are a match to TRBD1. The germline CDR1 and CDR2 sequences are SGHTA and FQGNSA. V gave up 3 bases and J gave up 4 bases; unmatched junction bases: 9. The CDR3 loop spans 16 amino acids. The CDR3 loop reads CASSLGPGQRYNEQFF. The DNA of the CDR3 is TGTGCCAGCAGCTTGGGCCCGGGACAGAGATACAATGAGCAGTTCTTC. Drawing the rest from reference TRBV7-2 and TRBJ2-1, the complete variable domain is GAGVSQSPSNKVTEKGKDVELRCDPISGHTALYWYRQSLGQGLEFLIYFQGNSAPDKSGLPSDRFSAERTGGSVSTLTIQRTQQEDSAVYLCASSLGPGQRYNEQFFGPGTRLTVL.

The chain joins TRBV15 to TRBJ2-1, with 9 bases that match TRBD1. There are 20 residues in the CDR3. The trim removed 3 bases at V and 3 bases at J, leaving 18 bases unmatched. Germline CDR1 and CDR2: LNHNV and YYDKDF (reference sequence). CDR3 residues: CATSRGQGDEKFQDYNEQFF. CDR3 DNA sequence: TGTGCCACCAGCAGGGGACAGGGTGATGAAAAATTTCAGGACTACAATGAGCAGTTCTTC.

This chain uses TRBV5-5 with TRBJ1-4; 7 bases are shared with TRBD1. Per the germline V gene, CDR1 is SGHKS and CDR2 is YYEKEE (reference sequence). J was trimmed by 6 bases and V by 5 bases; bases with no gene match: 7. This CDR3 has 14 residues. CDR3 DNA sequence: TGTGCCAGCAGGACAGAAACAGGGGATGAAAAACTGTTTTTT. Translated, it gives CASRTETGDEKLFF.

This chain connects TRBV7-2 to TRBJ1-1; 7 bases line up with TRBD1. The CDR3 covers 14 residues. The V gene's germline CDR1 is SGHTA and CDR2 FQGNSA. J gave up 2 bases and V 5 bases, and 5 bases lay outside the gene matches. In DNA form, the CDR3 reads TGTGCCAGCAGCACCCGGACAGGCAACACTGAAGCTTTCTTT. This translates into CASSTRTGNTEAFF.

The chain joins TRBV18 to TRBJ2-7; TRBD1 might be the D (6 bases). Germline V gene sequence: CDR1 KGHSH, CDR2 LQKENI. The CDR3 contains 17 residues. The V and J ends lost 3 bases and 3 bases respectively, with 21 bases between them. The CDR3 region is CASSPLVGAGRIYEQYF. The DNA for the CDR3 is TGTGCCAGCTCACCCTTGGTGGGGGCCGGCAGGATCTACGAGCAGTACTTC.

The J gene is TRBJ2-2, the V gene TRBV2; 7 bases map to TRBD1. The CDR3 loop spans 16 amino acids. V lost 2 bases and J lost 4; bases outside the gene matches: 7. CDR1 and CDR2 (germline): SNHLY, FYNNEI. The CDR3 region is CASSEYDRAGTGELFF. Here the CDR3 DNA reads TGTGCCAGCAGTGAATACGACAGGGCGGGCACCGGGGAGCTGTTTTTT.

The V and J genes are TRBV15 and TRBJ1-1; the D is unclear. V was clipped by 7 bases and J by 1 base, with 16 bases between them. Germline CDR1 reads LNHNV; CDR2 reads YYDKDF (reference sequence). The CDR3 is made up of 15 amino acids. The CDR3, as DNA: TGTGCCACCACCCGAGAGGTGGGGAGGAACACTGAAGCTTTCTTT. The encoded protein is CATTREVGRNTEAFF.

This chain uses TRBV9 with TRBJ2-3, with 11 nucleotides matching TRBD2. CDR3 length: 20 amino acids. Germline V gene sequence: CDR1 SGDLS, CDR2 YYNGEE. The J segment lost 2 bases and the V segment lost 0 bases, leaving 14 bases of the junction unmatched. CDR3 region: CASSVGVSGGAIRNTDTQYF. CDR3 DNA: TGTGCCAGCAGCGTAGGGGTTAGCGGGGGGGCCATCCGGAACACAGATACGCAGTATTTT.

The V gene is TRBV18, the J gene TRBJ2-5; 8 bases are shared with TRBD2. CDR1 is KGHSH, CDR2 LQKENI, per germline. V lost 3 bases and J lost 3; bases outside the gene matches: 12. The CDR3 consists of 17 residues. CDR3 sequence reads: CASSPGGGRPLEETQYF. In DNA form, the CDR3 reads TGTGCCAGCTCACCGGGGGGCGGGAGGCCTTTGGAAGAGACCCAGTACTTC.

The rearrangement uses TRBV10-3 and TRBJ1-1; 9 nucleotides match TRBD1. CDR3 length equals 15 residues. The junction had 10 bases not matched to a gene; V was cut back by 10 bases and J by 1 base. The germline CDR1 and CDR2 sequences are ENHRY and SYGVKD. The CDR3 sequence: CATGDNRGRNTEAFF. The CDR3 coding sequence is TGTGCCACGGGCGATAACAGGGGGCGGAACACTGAAGCTTTCTTT.